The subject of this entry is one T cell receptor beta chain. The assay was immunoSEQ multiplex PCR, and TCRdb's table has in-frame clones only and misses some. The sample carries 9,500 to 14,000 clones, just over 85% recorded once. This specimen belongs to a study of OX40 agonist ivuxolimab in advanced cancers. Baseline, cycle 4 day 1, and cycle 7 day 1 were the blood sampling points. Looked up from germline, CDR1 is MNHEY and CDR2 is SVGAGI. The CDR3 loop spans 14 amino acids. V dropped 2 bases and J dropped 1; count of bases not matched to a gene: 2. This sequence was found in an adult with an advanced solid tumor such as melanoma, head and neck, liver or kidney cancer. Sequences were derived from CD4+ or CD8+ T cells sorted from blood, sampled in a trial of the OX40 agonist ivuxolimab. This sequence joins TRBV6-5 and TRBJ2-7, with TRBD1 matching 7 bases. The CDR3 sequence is CASSYRGPSYEQYF. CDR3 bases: TGTGCCAGCAGTTACAGGGGGCCTTCCTACGAGCAGTACTTC.